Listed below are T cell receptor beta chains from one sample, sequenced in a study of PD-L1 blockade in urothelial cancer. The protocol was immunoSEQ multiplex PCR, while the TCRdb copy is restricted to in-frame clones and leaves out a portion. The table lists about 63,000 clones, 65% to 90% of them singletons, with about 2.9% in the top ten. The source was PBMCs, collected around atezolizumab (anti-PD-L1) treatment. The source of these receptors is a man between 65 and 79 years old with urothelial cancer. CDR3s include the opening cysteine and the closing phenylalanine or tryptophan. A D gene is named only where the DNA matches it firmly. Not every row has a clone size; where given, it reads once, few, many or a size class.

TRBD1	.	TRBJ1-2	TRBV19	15	CASSIKGQGVYGYTF	TGTGCCAGTAGTATTAAAGGACAGGGGGTGTATGGCTACACCTTC
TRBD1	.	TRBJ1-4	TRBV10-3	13	CAIRGTGNEKLFF	TGTGCCATCAGGGGGACAGGGAATGAAAAACTGTTTTTT
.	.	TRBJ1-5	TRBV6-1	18	CASSEEEGTGVGNQPQHF	TGTGCCAGCAGTGAAGAAGAGGGCACCGGGGTTGGCAATCAGCCCCAGCATTTT
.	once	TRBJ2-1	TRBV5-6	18	CASSSAPTHTGYKGEQFF	TGTGCCAGCAGCTCGGCTCCCACACACACAGGGTATAAGGGTGAGCAGTTCTTC
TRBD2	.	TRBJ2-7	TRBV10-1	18	CASSESVIGGRNAYEQYF	TGCGCCAGCAGTGAGTCGGTGATTGGCGGGAGGAATGCCTACGAGCAGTACTTC
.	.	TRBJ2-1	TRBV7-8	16	CASSLENSGRGNEQFF	TGTGCCAGCAGCTTAGAGAATAGCGGCAGAGGCAATGAGCAGTTCTTC
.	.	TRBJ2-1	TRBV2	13	CASIQDRNNEQFF	TGTGCCAGCATCCAGGACAGAAACAATGAGCAGTTCTTC
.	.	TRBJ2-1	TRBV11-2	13	CASSLDRGVEQFF	TGTGCCAGCAGCTTAGATCGAGGAGTTGAGCAGTTCTTC
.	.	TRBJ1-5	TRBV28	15	CASSLFSGAYQPQHF	TGTGCCAGCAGTTTATTCTCAGGGGCGTATCAGCCCCAGCATTTT
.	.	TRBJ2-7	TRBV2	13	CASSKQDTYEQYF	TGTGCCAGCAGTAAGCAGGACACCTACGAGCAGTACTTC
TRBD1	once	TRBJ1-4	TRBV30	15	CAWTPWDSKNEKLFF	TGTGCCTGGACCCCTTGGGACAGCAAAAATGAAAAACTGTTTTTT
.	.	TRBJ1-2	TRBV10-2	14	CASAAGGRGYGYTF	TGCGCCAGCGCCGCGGGGGGAAGGGGCTATGGCTACACCTTC
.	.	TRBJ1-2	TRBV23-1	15	CASSHRRPQDYGYTF	TGCGCCAGCAGTCACCGAAGGCCCCAGGACTATGGCTACACCTTC